These 27 T cell receptor beta chains share one sample of origin, sequenced in a study of T cell repertoires in cytomegalovirus infection. Each CDR3 protein is one row after TCRdb ran MiXCR on the reads. The table records just under 550,000 distinct CDR3 sequences, more than 25% of them present only once. Sequencing used PBMCs. The source of these receptors is a human donor in good health (CMV status not recorded). Some clones in this sample may be carry-over from other donors' samples.

CDR3 residues: CSATTGEPGNTIYF. For the CDR3, the DNA is TGCAGTGCTACGACAGGGGAGCCCGGAAACACCATATATTTT. The chain carries TRBV20-1 and TRBJ1-3, with TRBD1 matching over 8 bases. There are 14 residues in the CDR3. Germline V gene data show CDR1 as DFQATT and CDR2 as SNEGSKA (reference sequence). Trimming cost V 4 bases and J 4 bases; bases outside gene matches: 6.

This clonotype was detected ten times or more. The chain combines TRBV7-6 with TRBJ1-5; the D gene is possibly TRBD1 (5 bases). The CDR3 consists of 15 residues. V shed 2 bases and J shed 1 base, with 9 bases lying between them. Germline V gene sequence: CDR1 SGHVS, CDR2 FNYEAQ. The CDR3 here is CASSLWDGSNQPQHF. DNA for the CDR3: TGTGCCAGCAGCTTATGGGACGGGAGCAATCAGCCCCAGCATTTT. Full variable domain (missing parts from reference TRBV7-6 and TRBJ1-5): GAGVSQSPRYKVTKRGQDVALRCDPISGHVSLYWYRQALGQGPEFLTYFNYEAQQDKSGLPNDRFSAERPEGSISTLTIQRTEQRDSAMYRCASSLWDGSNQPQHFGDGTRLSIL.

This clonotype was counted between two and nine times. The chain links TRBV20-1 to TRBJ2-1, with 13 nucleotides matching TRBD2. The CDR3 has 18 residues. The junction had 12 bases not matched to a gene; V was cut back by 6 bases and J by 1 base. Per germline, CDR1 DFQATT and CDR2 SNEGSKA (reference sequence). In DNA, the CDR3 is TGCAGTGCGACCGGGACTAGCGGGATTCGGGGATCCTACAATGAGCAGTTCTTC. Translating gives CSATGTSGIRGSYNEQFF.

A note on this clonotype: The limits of the CDR3 on the DNA are not certain, so only TCRdb's listed CDR3 is given. The V and J genes are TRBV6-6 and TRBJ1-6; TRBD1 is taken as the D call from the table, unchecked against the DNA. The CDR3 totals 15 residues, both ends included. From germline, CDR1 is MNHNY and CDR2 SVGAGI (reference sequence). The CDR3: CASSSSTGLGSPLHF.

This clonotype was detected many times. V and J are TRBV7-2 and TRBJ1-1; D may be TRBD1 (6 bases). Trimming left V 6 bases short and J 0 bases short, with 11 bases between. The germline V gene encodes CDR1 SGHTA and CDR2 FQGNSA. The CDR3 sequence is 14 residues long. The CDR3 region is CASRVGQLNTEAFF. The CDR3 DNA reads TGTGCCAGCAGAGTAGGACAGCTGAACACTGAAGCTTTCTTT.

This chain links TRBV28 with TRBJ2-7, with a tentative D call TRBD2 (6 bases). From germline, CDR1 is MDHEN and CDR2 SYDVKM. Between the trimmed V and J ends, which lost 10 bases and 0 bases, there was a span of 19 bases. The CDR3 has 15 amino acids. The CDR3 reads CATQSSGRSSYEQYF. CDR3 DNA: TGTGCCACCCAGTCGTCAGGGAGGAGCTCCTACGAGCAGTACTTC.

The chain recombines TRBV7-2 with TRBJ2-2; D not resolved. Germline V gives CDR1 SGHTA, CDR2 FQGNSA. CDR3 length: 15 residues. V was pared by 0 bases and J by 5 bases, with 10 bases between. CDR3: CASSLAFAVTGELFF. The CDR3 DNA reads as TGTGCCAGCAGCTTAGCGTTTGCCGTAACCGGGGAGCTGTTTTTT.

The gene calls are TRBV6-5 and TRBJ1-3, with a weak D call TRBD1 (5 bases). The V end was cut by 5 bases, the J end by 8 bases, with 19 bases between. Germline V gene data show CDR1 as MNHEY and CDR2 as SVGAGI. This CDR3 spans 15 amino acids. CDR3 sequence reads: CASSIRGESRDTIYF. Here the CDR3 DNA reads TGTGCCAGCAGTATTAGGGGTGAAAGTCGCGACACCATATATTTT.

This clonotype was seen a few times. The genes are TRBV12-3 or TRBV12-4 and TRBJ1-4; 9 bases match TRBD1. The CDR3 runs 17 residues. J lost 0 bases, V lost 3 bases, and 5 bases had no gene match. The CDR3 sequence is CASSFRTGVATNEKLFF. The CDR3 bases are TGTGCCAGCAGTTTTCGGACAGGGGTTGCAACTAATGAAAAACTGTTTTTT.

This clonotype has at least ten counts. This chain uses TRBV7-9 with TRBJ2-5; D perhaps matches TRBD1 (6 bases). This CDR3 spans 15 amino acids. V dropped 2 bases and J dropped 5 bases, with 15 bases sitting between them. Per germline, CDR1 SEHNR and CDR2 FQNEAQ (reference sequence). The CDR3 sequence: CASSLSTGSVETQYF. DNA of the CDR3: TGTGCCAGCAGCTTAAGTACAGGGTCGGTGGAGACCCAGTACTTC.

The CDR3 DNA is TGTGCCAGCAGCTTACCTCCGACCGCCTCTGGGGCCAACGTCCTGACTTTC. Amino acids: CASSLPPTASGANVLTF. The chain employs TRBV7-2 and TRBJ2-6, with D hard to call. CDR3 length: 17 residues. The V gene's germline CDR1 is SGHTA and CDR2 FQGNSA. The V end was cut by 2 bases, the J end by 0 bases, with 11 bases between. Together with reference TRBV7-2 and TRBJ2-6, the CDR3 gives the full variable domain: GAGVSQSPSNKVTEKGKDVELRCDPISGHTALYWYRQSLGQGLEFLIYFQGNSAPDKSGLPSDRFSAERTGGSVSTLTIQRTQQEDSAVYLCASSLPPTASGANVLTFGAGSRLTVL.

This clonotype showed up many times. V and J are TRBV12-3 or TRBV12-4 and TRBJ1-1; 9 positions agree with TRBD1. The V segment lost 5 bases and the J segment 3 bases; nucleotides outside the gene matches: 1. The CDR3 sequence is 13 residues long. CDR3 DNA: TGTGCCAGCAGTCGGACAGGGGACACTGAAGCTTTCTTT. Translated, it gives CASSRTGDTEAFF.

The genes are TRBV19 and TRBJ2-2; no firm D call. V lost 3 bases and J lost 5, with 25 bases in between. CDR1 and CDR2 from the germline V gene are LNHDA and SQIVND (reference sequence). CDR3 length: 19 residues. In nucleotides, the CDR3 is TGTGCCAGTAGTATCGTGGAAAGGGCGTTCTCCACTTTTACCGGGGAGCTGTTTTTT. It specifies CASSIVERAFSTFTGELFF.

With respect to this clonotype: At one of its ends the junction is not consistent with the germline gene, which may arise from a read error. The chain has TRBV7-6 and TRBJ2-5; 9 bases agree with TRBD2. The CDR3 is 14 amino acids. Germline CDR1 is SGHVS and CDR2 is FNYEAQ. The CDR3 here is CASSGTSPPETQYF. The CDR3 DNA reads TGTGCTAGCAGCGGGACTAGCCCGCCAGAGACCCAGTACTTC.

This clonotype has a handful of counts. This sequence joins TRBV9 and TRBJ2-1; D call uncertain. V dropped 0 bases and J dropped 1 base, with 17 bases sitting between them. In germline, CDR1 is SGDLS, CDR2 YYNGEE. The CDR3 consists of 18 residues. DNA for the CDR3: TGTGCCAGCAGCGTAGGAGCTCTTGTAGAGGTATCCTACAATGAGCAGTTCTTC. It yields the protein CASSVGALVEVSYNEQFF.

CDR3 DNA: TGTGCCAGCGCGGGGAATGAGCAGTTCTTC. It is translated as CASAGNEQFF. The chain is built from TRBV9 and TRBJ2-1; D perhaps matches TRBD2 (6 bases). The CDR3 loop spans 10 amino acids. Trimming took 7 bases from V and 7 from J, leaving 6 bases between them. The germline CDR1 and CDR2 sequences are SGDLS and YYNGEE.

This clonotype showed up just a few times. V gene TRBV12-3 or TRBV12-4 combines with J gene TRBJ2-2, with D perhaps TRBD2 (5 bases). Trimming pared 5 bases from V and 9 bases from J, leaving 13 bases between. This CDR3 is built from 13 residues. This CDR3 is CASSATLGRELFF. The CDR3 DNA is TGTGCCAGCAGTGCTACCCTCGGGAGGGAGCTGTTTTTT.

This sequence joins TRBV5-1 and TRBJ2-5, with TRBD1 as a possible D gene (5 bases). The CDR3 totals 13 residues. The ends were cut back, 1 base at V and 5 bases at J, with 9 bases in the middle. Germline assignment: CDR1 SGHRS and CDR2 YFSETQ. The CDR3 loop reads CASSLPGIETQYF. The CDR3 DNA sequence: TGCGCCAGCAGCTTGCCAGGGATCGAGACCCAGTACTTC. Combining the CDR3 with reference TRBV5-1 and TRBJ2-5 gives the whole variable domain KAGVTQTPRYLIKTRGQQVTLSCSPISGHRSVSWYQQTPGQGLQFLFEYFSETQRNKGNFPGRFSGRQFSNSRSEMNVSTLELGDSALYLCASSLPGIETQYFGPGTRLLVL.

In this sample, this clonotype turned up a few times. This chain uses TRBV12-5 with TRBJ2-5, with 11 nucleotides matching TRBD2. The V and J ends lost 7 bases and 4 bases, in that order; junction bases with no gene match: 14. From germline, CDR1 is LGHNT and CDR2 FRNRAP. The CDR3 has 17 residues. CDR3 sequence: CASASVAGGPFGETQYF. DNA of the CDR3: TGTGCTAGTGCTAGCGTAGCGGGAGGGCCCTTTGGAGAGACCCAGTACTTC. Supplemented by reference TRBV12-5 and TRBJ2-5, the full variable domain reads DARVTQTPRHKVTEMGQEVTMRCQPILGHNTVFWYRQTMMQGLELLAYFRNRAPLDDSGMPKDRFSAEMPDATLATLKIQPSEPRDSAVYFCASASVAGGPFGETQYFGPGTRLLVL.

The V call is TRBV5-4, the J call TRBJ2-4, with 9 bases matching TRBD1. The CDR3 totals 17 residues. Germline values: CDR1 SGHNT, CDR2 YYREEE (reference sequence). J was trimmed by 7 bases and V by 0 bases; bases with no gene match: 11. CDR3 region: CASSLAGGDRDRNIQYF. CDR3 DNA sequence: TGTGCCAGCAGCTTGGCCGGAGGGGACAGGGATAGGAACATTCAGTACTTC.

This sequence joins TRBV7-2 and TRBJ2-2, with 8 bases fitting TRBD2. Germline CDR1 and CDR2: SGHTA and FQGNSA. V dropped 5 bases and J dropped 5; count of bases not matched to a gene: 10. The CDR3 contains 16 residues. CDR3 in DNA: TGTGCCAGCAGCCGACAAACGGCTAGCGGGACCGGGGAGCTGTTTTTT. It translates to CASSRQTASGTGELFF.

This clonotype showed up just a few times. V is TRBV29-1 and J is TRBJ1-5; D is unclear. V was pared by 5 bases and J by 7 bases, with 15 bases between. CDR1 and CDR2 (germline): SQVTM, ANQGSEA. The CDR3 extends over 13 amino acids. The CDR3 DNA reads as TGCAGCGTTCAAGGAGGGTTTCAGCAGCCCCAGCATTTT. Protein sequence: CSVQGGFQQPQHF.

This clonotype was found many times. J is TRBJ1-2 and V is TRBV7-2, with TRBD1 matching 9 bases. The germline gives CDR1 SGHTA, CDR2 FQGNSA. This CDR3 is 16 amino acids long. Losses at the gene ends were 5 bases for V and 6 bases for J; bases not matched to a gene: 13. This CDR3 is CASSPALRDRVHGYTF. The CDR3 DNA reads as TGTGCCAGCAGCCCCGCCCTAAGGGACAGGGTCCATGGCTACACCTTC.

CDR3 sequence: CASSLLAGFTGNEQFF. CDR3 nucleotide sequence: TGTGCCAGCAGCTTACTAGCGGGATTTACGGGGAATGAGCAGTTCTTC. The V call is TRBV7-2, the J call TRBJ2-1; 9 nucleotides line up with TRBD2. There are 16 residues in the CDR3. V was clipped by 2 bases and J by 7 bases; unmatched bases: 9. Germline CDR1 and CDR2: SGHTA and FQGNSA.

V gene TRBV5-8 combines with J gene TRBJ2-7; possibly TRBD2 for D (6 bases). The CDR3 has 17 residues. Germline CDR1 SGHTS, CDR2 YDEGEE. V was pared by 4 bases and J by 0 bases, with 20 bases between. DNA of the CDR3: TGTGCCAGCAGCCCGGACCTAGCGTATCTGAGCTCCTACGAGCAGTACTTC. Translating it yields CASSPDLAYLSSYEQYF.

This clonotype was found many times. The rearrangement uses TRBV7-8 and TRBJ2-4, with D hard to call. The ends were cut back, 5 bases at V and 6 bases at J, with 17 bases in the middle. Germline V gives CDR1 SGHVS, CDR2 FQNEAQ. The CDR3 contains 15 residues. This CDR3 is CASSPRVEWGNIQYF. The CDR3 region has the DNA TGTGCCAGCAGCCCTCGGGTCGAGTGGGGAAACATTCAGTACTTC.

As concerns this clonotype: A clone one base away is much larger, so this may be a read error. The V call is TRBV11-2, the J call TRBJ2-7; 9 bases fit TRBD1. The CDR3 runs to 15 residues. Germline V gene data show CDR1 as SGHAT and CDR2 as FQNNGV. J gave up 7 bases and V 1 base, and 8 bases lay outside the gene matches. CDR3 loop: CASSLVPGQGREQYF. CDR3 sequence (DNA): TGTGCCAGCAGCTTAGTTCCGGGACAGGGTCGAGAGCAGTACTTC.